This paragraph covers one T cell receptor beta chain sequence. Its target is not known. Clones were read by immunoSEQ multiplex PCR, and TCRdb kept only the in-frame ones, dropping some. The sample consists of approximately 620,000 clones, approximately 97% of them appearing once. The CDR3 is made up of 12 amino acids. Trimming stripped 5 bases from V and 5 bases from J, with 10 bases between. Germline V gene sequence: CDR1 MDHEN, CDR2 SYDVKM. This sample was taken from a study of shared clonotypes between healthy human individuals. Study information: Serving as donors were a couple of women and three men, whose ages spanned 18 to 49. Findings and caveats of the study: Sampling included only blood; tissue repertoires likely differ. Memory subsets generally showed smaller estimated richness than naive subsets did. Between a handful of donors, naive CD4 clonotypes were shared at a level of approximately 5%.

The rearrangement joins TRBV28 to TRBJ2-7; D not certain. This TCR was sampled from a woman aged 25 to 39 in good health. What was sequenced was naive CD4+ T cells sorted from blood. Subset denoted: CD45RA+ positively selected. The CDR3 region is CASSEEINEQYF. The CDR3 DNA follows: TGTGCCAGCAGTGAAGAGATAAACGAGCAGTACTTC.